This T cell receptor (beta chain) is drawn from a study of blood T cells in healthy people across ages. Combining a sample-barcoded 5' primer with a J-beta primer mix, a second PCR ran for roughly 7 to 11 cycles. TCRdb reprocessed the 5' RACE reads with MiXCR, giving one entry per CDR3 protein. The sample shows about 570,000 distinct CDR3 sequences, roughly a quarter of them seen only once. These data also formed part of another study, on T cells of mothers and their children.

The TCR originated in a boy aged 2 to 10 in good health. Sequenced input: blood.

DNA for the CDR3: TGTGCCAGCAGTTTTCGAGCTAACGGGAGCAATGAGCAGTTCTTC. It codes for CASSFRANGSNEQFF. The chain joins TRBV12-3 or TRBV12-4 to TRBJ2-1, with D possibly TRBD2 on 6 matching bases. V lost 3 bases and J lost 6, with 15 bases in between. The length of the CDR3 is 15 residues.